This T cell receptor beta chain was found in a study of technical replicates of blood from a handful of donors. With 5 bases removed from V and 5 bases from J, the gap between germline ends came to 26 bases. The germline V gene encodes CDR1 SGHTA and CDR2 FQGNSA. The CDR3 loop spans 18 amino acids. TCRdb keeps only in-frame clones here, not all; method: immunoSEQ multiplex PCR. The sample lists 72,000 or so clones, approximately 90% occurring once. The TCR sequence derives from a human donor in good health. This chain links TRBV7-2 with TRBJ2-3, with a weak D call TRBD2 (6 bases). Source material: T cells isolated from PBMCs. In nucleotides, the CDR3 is TGTGCCAGCAGCCCCTTCCAAGTCGGCGGGACGATTCTAGATACGCAGTATTTT. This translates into CASSPFQVGGTILDTQYF.